The entry below describes one T cell receptor (beta chain). Its target is not known. The V gene end was trimmed by 2 bases and the J gene end by 5 bases; junction bases not matched to a gene: 5. Germline loops: CDR1 SQVTM, CDR2 ANQGSEA. The length of the CDR3 is 15 residues. This specimen belongs to a study of post-analysis software for immune sequencing data. Overall study context: The disease courses covered relapsing-remitting, secondary progressive and progressive-relapsing multiple sclerosis. Points from the study as a whole: Five TRBV segments appeared more often in patients than in controls, and TRBV5-6, TRBV5-1 and TRBV20-1 were among these.

The authors incorporated unique molecular identifiers into the TCR beta cDNA libraries. TCRdb analysed the PCR reads with MiXCR anew, one entry per CDR3 protein. The sample has about 500,000 distinct CDR3 sequences; around 40% are singletons. This sequence joins TRBV29-1 and TRBJ2-3, with 12 bases lining up with TRBD2. Specimen: blood. The sequence came from a girl aged 5-17 years with multiple sclerosis. The CDR3 sequence: CSVELGLAGRDTQYF. The CDR3 DNA reads as TGCAGCGTTGAATTAGGACTAGCGGGGCGAGATACGCAGTATTTT.